A selection of T cell receptor beta chains follows, all from one sample in a study of blood T cell repertoires in COVID-19. The table came from immunoSEQ multiplex PCR; TCRdb's copy has only in-frame clones and leaves some out. The sample includes 160,000 or so clones, approximately 80% seen only once; the top ten take 9.8%. The sequencing input was peripheral blood. Every receptor here comes from a woman in her forties or fifties with acute or convalescent COVID-19. CDR3s include the opening cysteine and the closing phenylalanine or tryptophan.

V	J	CDR3
TRBV6-6	TRBJ1-6	CASSRGGDNSPLHF
TRBV5-1	TRBJ1-1	CASSTTDRGQAFF
TRBV9	TRBJ1-4	CASSAWRAGGEEKLFF
TRBV10-1	TRBJ1-2	CASSESGDYGYTF
TRBV9	TRBJ2-7	CASSVRDRVYEQYF
TRBV7-9	TRBJ1-1	CASSLGTGTEAFF
TRBV18	TRBJ1-2	CASSPRGQGGIGYTF
TRBV9	TRBJ2-7	CASSVGLGGQAPYEQYF
TRBV5-1	TRBJ2-3	CASSLLDSRTDTQYF
TRBV7-6	TRBJ1-1	CASSLNRVDTEAFF
TRBV6-5	TRBJ2-5	CASSYSAATNQETQYF
TRBV6-5	TRBJ2-7	CASSSLREQYF
TRBV18	TRBJ1-2	CASSPETGTGPYPNYGYTF
TRBV5-5	TRBJ1-5	CASSLNRDRGVQPQHF
TRBV7-2	TRBJ2-5	CASSLGSSGEPETQYF
TRBV27	TRBJ1-4	CASNDRVNEKLFF
TRBV5-4	TRBJ1-1	CASSARGLNTEAFF
TRBV7-9	TRBJ2-7	CASSLAAGSYEQYF
TRBV19	TRBJ2-5	CASSDIRGSKETQYF
TRBV28	TRBJ1-5	CASSPATGLGQPQHF
TRBV29-1	TRBJ2-3	CSALTGFTDTQYF
TRBV3-1/TRBV3-2	TRBJ2-7	CASSQPPWRDSAFYEQYF
TRBV7-2	TRBJ2-5	CASSGGQGAVETQYF
TRBV6-5	TRBJ1-1	CASSLPRSLNTEAFF
TRBV15	TRBJ2-7	CATSRAITTARYEQYF
TRBV2	TRBJ2-7	CASSGQGAENSYEQYF
TRBV4-1	TRBJ1-2	CASSQDRTNYGYTF
TRBV4-2	TRBJ2-3	CASSQMTSGASTDTQYF
TRBV7-2	TRBJ2-5	CASSPTSGAFQETQYF
TRBV5-1	TRBJ2-7	CASSLVGGVHEQYF
TRBV4-3	TRBJ1-1	CASSQPTGSGNTEAFF
TRBV5-5	TRBJ1-3	CASTPTTVENTIYF
TRBV7-3	TRBJ2-2	CASRVGSYGGTGELFF
TRBV6-6	TRBJ1-2	CASNPAPGGYGYTF
TRBV2	TRBJ1-5	CASTQGDQPQHF
TRBV7-9	TRBJ2-3	CASSFGLAGGDTQYF
TRBV5-4	TRBJ2-2	CASSPSGTDTGELFF
TRBV7-8	TRBJ1-2	CASSLDANCGYTF
TRBV1	TRBJ1-6	CTSSQDLRVSPLHF
TRBV7-9	TRBJ2-1	CASSPGDRVINEQFF
TRBV28	TRBJ1-2	CASSLGTVPNYGYTF
TRBV27	TRBJ2-7	CASSPSDGTYEQYF
TRBV18	TRBJ1-2	CASSPANGYTF
TRBV7-9	TRBJ2-3	CASSLTGVGADTQYF
TRBV24-1	TRBJ1-2	CATSQGSYGYTF